This T cell receptor (beta chain) was identified in a study of Graves' ophthalmopathy and Graves' hyperthyroidism listed by TCRdb under 2018. For the study in its entirety: Peripheral blood was collected before any treatment was given, at the time of initial diagnosis. The study used TCR beta repertoire signatures to distinguish Graves' ophthalmopathy from Graves' hyperthyroidism and to predict progression to ophthalmopathy. In total, 135 blood samples were TCR-sequenced: approximately 40 ophthalmopathy, some 75 hyperthyroidism and 17 hyperthyroidism-to-ophthalmopathy patients. To explore V-J signatures that separate ophthalmopathy from hyperthyroidism, a discovery set of approximately 100 patients was enrolled, consisting of roughly 45 with ophthalmopathy and around 57 with stable hyperthyroidism. The independent validation cohort included some 19 hyperthyroidism patients plus 17 patients who later progressed from hyperthyroidism to ophthalmopathy. In five or six hyperthyroidism patients, T-cell repertoires of thyroid tissue and blood were compared. After sampling, hyperthyroidism patients received methimazole starting at 30 mg daily, and ophthalmopathy patients received high-dose intravenous methylprednisolone.

Note on this clonotype: What antigen it recognizes has not been identified. Base qualities are missing; no much larger clone stands one base away.

Overall study outcomes, separate from this receptor: No statistical method was used to predetermine the sample size, and group allocation was not hidden from the investigators. In cross-validation, the 13-signature model distinguished ophthalmopathy from stable hyperthyroidism with around 86% sensitivity and over 81% specificity, while in the test set the corresponding values were roughly 80% and 75%. Most expanded thyroid clonotypes with a frequency above 0.001 also appeared in blood, which suggests that blood repertoires may reflect the immune response in the thyroid. In validation, the model predicted ophthalmopathy progression with over 60% sensitivity and around 72% specificity; about a dozen predicted patients were CT-confirmed with GO in a median of roughly 6.8 months.

The germline V gene (reference sequence) supplies CDR1 LNHNV and CDR2 YYDKDF. V and J are trimmed by 4 bases and 2 bases, and the gene matches miss 18 bases of the junction. Spanning cysteine to phenylalanine, the CDR3 consists of 19 amino acids. The CDR3 DNA has 57 bases and is translated from base 1. For repertoire sequencing, TCR beta CDR3 regions were amplified from RNA transcripts. HTBI primers and the Qiagen OneStep RT-PCR kit were used in a first-round RT-PCR, which was followed by a second-round multiplex PCR, size selection and purification. Sequencing of the libraries was carried out on an Illumina HiSeq2000 in paired-end mode with 100 bp reads. Turning to the authors' computational methods: SOAPnuke was used to process the reads, throwing out any read that had adapters, had uncalled bases, had a mean Phred below 15, or lacked an exact constant-primer or identifier match. COPE v1.2.5 was used to merge high-quality paired reads. Each unique nucleotide sequence was defined as a clonotype, and clonotypes were aligned to IMGT TRB V, D and J references with MiTCR v1.1. Only V-J combinations with frequency above 0.0001 were analysed, covering about 99% of repertoires. For each V-J combination, a TCR clonal expansion and chaos score was defined as the ratio of F50 clonal expansion to chaos observed in the TCRdist matrix. Welch's t-statistics and random forest were used to reduce the features to 10 to 15 V-J combinations, which were then used as input to a naive Bayes classifier. The Morisita-Horn index was used to measure how similar the thyroid and blood repertoires were. TCRdb handled the public reads itself, with Q25 trimming in fastp and clone calling in MiXCR, and kept productive beta chains. Rows with a matching CDR3 protein are joined into one entry that keeps the most common DNA and genes. The V and J calls follow TCRdb's processing rather than the paper's. The sample table holds 200,000 to 300,000 distinct CDR3 sequences, of which about 46% were seen once. About 45% of the sample comes from the top ten.

Patients with ophthalmopathy had moderately to severely active disease, with a Clinical Activity Score of 3 or more, a NOSPECS grade of 4 or more, and a disease duration of less than 3 months. Patients with other autoimmune diseases, uncontrolled infections, pregnancy or lactation were excluded from the study. Diagnosis relied on clinical symptoms, serum thyroxine, TRAb, thyroid ultrasound and orbital computed tomography. Ficoll-Paque density gradient centrifugation was used to isolate PBMCs from about 9.4 ml of fresh peripheral blood. Total RNA was extracted using Trizol reagent, and RNA quality was checked on an Agilent 2100 Bioanalyzer.

This TCR was sampled from an adult man with Graves' ophthalmopathy. The rearrangement joined TRBV15 to TRBJ2-7; 9 nucleotides in the junction match TRBD1. The sequenced material came from peripheral blood. The DNA reads as follows: TGTGCCACCAGCACGAGGGACAGGGTGGGTAGCGGAGTGGCCTACGAGCAGTACTTC. Its product reads: CATSTRDRVGSGVAYEQYF.